This T cell receptor (beta chain) emerged from a study of cytomegalovirus exposure and HLA in healthy donors listed by TCRdb under 2017. As for the study more broadly: In an earlier analysis of fewer than 750 of the donors, roughly 300 Gb of sequence data and 90 million to 120 million unique TCR beta sequences from approximately 180 million T cells were reported. Approximately 300 gigabases of sequencing data and 70 million to 100 million unique TCR sequences made up an early release that covered 640 HLA-typed donors. Of the roughly 390 genotyped donors, 75% to 85% were placed in the genetic ancestry cluster associated with self-reported Caucasian donors. The study aimed to test whether cataloging public T cell receptors could reveal signatures of past pathogen exposure. The study profiled the T cell repertoires of hundreds of subjects by immunosequencing and related them to cytomegalovirus serostatus. Along with the approximately 600-subject first cohort, a separate validation cohort of over a hundred different subjects was used. To predict cytomegalovirus infection status, the study combined high-throughput TCR immunosequencing, statistical association of individual TCRs with disease status, and machine learning. A later analysis re-analyzed previously published TCR beta repertoires from roughly 690 donors and added high-resolution HLA genotyping to study TCR occurrence patterns. The later analysis used no new phenotypic data to find candidate immune exposures, relying instead on TCR beta sequences and their occurrence across donors. An earlier analysis of about 600 of the donors used high-throughput TCR beta sequencing to judge whether each TCR beta V gene segment behaved as functional or pseudogenic. Donor age, sex, ethnicity and CMV serostatus were compiled together with the repertoire data. In a later genetic analysis, genome-wide SNP genotypes for about 55% of the roughly 670 donors were used, and that subset was treated as a discovery cohort. All discovery cohort repertoires had been generated on a single sequencing platform. HLA typing covered class I and class II loci at four-digit resolution. The number of donors typed differed by locus, with roughly 620-640 for A, B, C, DRB1 and DQB1, over 500 for DQA1, 600 to 610 for DPA1, and 472 for DPB1. Because of strong linkage in the cohort, five DR-DQ haplotypes were treated as single units for association and clustering. Across 300 to 500 genotyped donors of the cohort, an average of about 240,000 unique TCR beta nucleotide sequences per donor were sequenced, and around 20% of those sequences were non-productive. What the study reported, not specific to this receptor: According to a later genetic analysis, donors in an Asian-associated ancestry cluster had fewer N-insertions in productive TCRs than the approximately 670-donor mean. CMV serostatus was the only immune exposure information available for the cohort. At a false discovery rate of 0.05, a later analysis linked 15,000 to 20,000 TCR beta sequences to specific HLA alleles. Strong co-occurrence of HLA alleles, especially DR and DQ, made assigning TCR associations to individual alleles difficult. This cohort had only TCR beta chains sequenced, and the lack of alpha or paired-chain data limited which features could be detected. A cluster of highly shared sequence variants was judged likely to be a technical artifact of the sequencing pipeline. A further reported finding was that TCR beta sequences accurately predicted the HLA-A and HLA-B alleles for most subjects in the first cohort. According to a later analysis, parvovirus B19, influenza, CMV and Epstein-Barr virus appeared linked to several top co-occurrence clusters. In a later analysis, TCR association rates were found to vary across HLA loci, with the most associated TCRs seen for DRB1 alleles and the fewest for HLA-C alleles. Sequencing depth was assumed to be roughly uniform across donors in the presence/absence analyses, though that assumption may not hold. The study gave a list of under 200 TCR beta chains associated with cytomegalovirus. V-gene and J-gene trimming of TCR beta chains was associated with a missense DCLRE1C variant in a later genetic analysis, and the association was replicated in an independent cohort. The classifier was reported to diagnose cytomegalovirus status with high specificity and sensitivity in both the original cohort and the validation cohort. According to the authors, the approach could potentially be generalized to other disease states and immunological phenotypes. In vitro tests confirmed that a few of the cytomegalovirus-associated TCR beta chains recognize cytomegalovirus antigens. Correlated functional status among segregating V segments might be attributable to linkage disequilibrium, but an unknown experimental factor could not be ruled out. A later analysis found that HLA-associated TCR beta chains were more clonally expanded and had lower generation probabilities than equally common non-associated chains. Some IMGT-functional V segments, including TRBV6-2 and TRBV6-3, could not be distinguished by the 87-base-pair reads and were therefore excluded. Across donors, most TCR sequences were observed very rarely, whereas some public TCRs were present in many individuals. Because HLA typing was missing for some donors at each locus, association tests included only the typed subset. In an earlier analysis of more than 450 of the donors, most TCR beta V segments were observed in productive rearrangements about 90% or about 30% of the time, broadly matching IMGT annotations. Because counts were too low, seventeen rarely observed V segments, including chromosome 9 orphons, were excluded from the earlier analysis of 500 to 700 of the donors. A later analysis found that most CMV-associated TCR beta chains appeared HLA-restricted, with HLA associations seemingly driven largely by CMV exposure.

Note on this clone: The specificity of this receptor is unknown. Per-base quality was not reported, and no clone a single base away is much larger than it.

The cohort was made up of approximately 670 healthy bone marrow donors. Cohort members were all nominally healthy when sampled, although unrecorded immune exposures were likely present. The donor tested CMV seronegative and was one of the 352 seronegative cohort members. Every donor gave a peripheral blood sample, and the peripheral blood mononuclear cells from that sample were used for TCR beta sequencing. The Qiagen DNeasy Blood Extraction Kit was used to extract genomic DNA from the blood cell samples. The V end loses 4 bases and the J end loses 3 bases, and a stretch of 16 bases separates them. As encoded in the germline V gene, CDR1 is SGDLS while CDR2 is YYNGEE. Spanning cysteine to phenylalanine, the CDR3 consists of 16 amino acids. Solely the CDR3 DNA is kept, with 48 bases framed from the first base. The receptor library was made with the immunoSEQ multiplex PCR assay. A mixture of 60 forward primers for TCR Vbeta segments and 13 reverse primers for TCR Jbeta segments was used in the multiplex PCR. The CDR3 region of rearranged TCR beta genes was amplified from genomic DNA by a multiplex PCR assay. The Illumina HiSeq System was used to sequence the amplified TCR beta libraries as 87-base-pair reads. The original methods were these. Across the roughly 600 repertoires, a later analysis counted roughly 84 million unique TCR beta chains, 9 million to 14 million of which were shared by at least two donors. Raw reads were error-corrected and collapsed into unique sequences with a nearest-neighbor algorithm that merged closely related sequences to remove PCR and sequencing errors. Alignment of CDR3 sequences to IMGT reference sequences was used to assign V, D and J gene segments. For a sequence to be retained, at least a six-nucleotide match to both a V gene segment and a J gene segment was required. A rearrangement counted as productive if the CDR3 had no stop codons and remained in frame with V and J, and every other rearrangement counted as non-productive. CDR3 was defined according to IMGT convention as the region running from the second conserved V-encoded cysteine to the conserved J-encoded phenylalanine. In an earlier analysis of around 600 of the donors, sequences lacking an unambiguous match to a single V gene segment were excluded. An earlier analysis of several hundred of the donors called V segments functional above 56.7% productive rearrangements and segregating when the between-donor standard deviation exceeded 5%. A statistical classification framework was built for diagnosing cytomegalovirus status from the catalog of TCR beta chain sequences. In a later analysis, V and J genes were assigned by comparing TCR nucleotide sequences against IMGT/GENE-DB human TR gene sequences. In a later analysis, CDR3 sequences and most-parsimonious VDJ recombination scenarios were assigned using the TCRdist pipeline. In a later analysis, each TCR beta chain was defined by its CDR3 amino acid sequence together with its V-gene family, and reads lacking a unique V-gene family were excluded. A later analysis removed 550 to 650 highly shared, low-generation-probability nucleotide sequences to deal with suspected cross-contamination and a sequencing artifact. In a later analysis, a clonal expansion index was calculated for each public chain from normalized within-repertoire ranks of inferred template counts. Generation probabilities in a later analysis came from a VDJ recombination model fitted to out-of-frame rearrangements, and those results were checked against IGoR. Hypergeometric tests were used in a later analysis to score TCR-TCR, TCR-HLA and TCR-CMV co-occurrence, with a repertoire-size bias correction applied to the TCR pairs. False discovery rates were estimated in a later analysis by permuting HLA or CMV assignments 20 times. In a later analysis, co-occurring TCRs were grouped using DBSCAN, and TCRdist sequence similarity was added for clustering within HLA-allele-positive subsets. For co-occurrence clustering, repertoires with fewer than 30,000 or more than 120,000 public chains were excluded, along with roughly 5 repertoires with anomalous nucleotide sharing. TCRdb stores this immuneACCESS table with in-frame sequences only. Part of the clones is absent; in the studies checked, under half of the shortfall reflects unresolved V genes, and no reason is known for the rest. V, J and clone size were drawn from that table, and D and trimming were deduced from the DNA. Recorded for this sample are roughly 98,000 clones; roughly 81% of them occurred a single time. The ten biggest clones cover roughly 1.5% of the sample.

The sequenced sample was PBMCs. The V and J genes are TRBV9 and TRBJ1-4, with no confidently assigned D gene. The sequence was obtained from a man aged 35-49 years in good health and CMV-seronegative. In nucleotide form, the sequence is TGTGCCAGCAGCCGAGTTGGGTTTGGGCCTAATGAAAAACTGTTTTTT. Its amino acids are CASSRVGFGPNEKLFF. The entire variable domain, with the stretches around the CDR3 drawn from the reference TRBV9 and TRBJ1-4 proteins, is DSGVTQTPKHLITATGQRVTLRCSPRSGDLSVYWYQQSLDQGLQFLIQYYNGEERAKGNILERFSAQQFPDLHSELNLSSLELGDSALYFCASSRVGFGPNEKLFFGSGTQLSVL.